The sequence of this T cell receptor (beta chain) was determined in a study of beta chain features in type 1 diabetes. Study-wide context: Similarity in age, gender and cell yields was seen between patients and healthy donors.

Expressed TCRB transcripts were sequenced because the entire RNA isolate underwent reverse transcription. Here immunoSEQ multiplex PCR was the method, and the copy in TCRdb shows in-frame clones only, minus some. The sample holds a few hundred thousand clones, roughly 9.8% seen once. Overall study findings and caveats: All four CD4+ subsets from Type 1 diabetes patients carried moderately but significantly shorter TCRB CDR3s.

This CDR3 has 18 amino acids. V gave up 3 bases and J gave up 0 bases, with 15 bases separating them. Germline assignment: CDR1 SGHAT and CDR2 FQNNGV. This clone came up a few times. Its antigen remains unidentified. This clonotype was obtained from a young man with type 1 diabetes. The sequenced sample was central memory CD4+ T cells from blood. V gene TRBV11-2 combines with J gene TRBJ2-6; D is unresolved. For the CDR3, the DNA is TGTGCCAGCAGCTTTCAGGCTCATGCGAACTCTGGGGCCAACGTCCTGACTTTC. Protein sequence: CASSFQAHANSGANVLTF.